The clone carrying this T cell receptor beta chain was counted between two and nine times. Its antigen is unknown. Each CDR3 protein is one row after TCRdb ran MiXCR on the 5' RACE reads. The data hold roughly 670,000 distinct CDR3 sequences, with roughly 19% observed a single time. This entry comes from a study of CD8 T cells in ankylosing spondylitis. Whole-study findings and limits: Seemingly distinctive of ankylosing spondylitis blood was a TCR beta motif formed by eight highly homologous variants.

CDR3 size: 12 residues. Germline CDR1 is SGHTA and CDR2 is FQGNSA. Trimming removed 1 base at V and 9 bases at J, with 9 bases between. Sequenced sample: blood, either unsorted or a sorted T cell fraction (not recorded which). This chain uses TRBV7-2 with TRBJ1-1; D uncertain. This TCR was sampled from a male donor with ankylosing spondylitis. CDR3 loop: CASSLVGRQAFF. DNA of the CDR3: TGTGCCAGCAGCTTAGTTGGCAGGCAAGCTTTCTTT.